This T cell receptor beta chain was identified in a study of sequential checkpoint blockade in melanoma (dated by TCRdb to the late 2010s). In the study overall: Patients were assigned by 1:1 randomization to either first-line nivolumab followed by ipilimumab (arm A) or ipilimumab followed by nivolumab (arm B). Maintenance nivolumab came after both trial sequences. TCRbeta immunosequencing was performed on DNA from 75 to 95 pretreatment melanoma tumor samples. Fewer than 25 patients had matched tumor biopsies taken before treatment and at week 13, after single-agent nivolumab (arm A) or ipilimumab (arm B). About three quarters of the matched tumor biopsy pairs taken before and after treatment were from the same lesion.

V ends up 5 bases short and J 4 bases short, with an unmatched junction base count of 8. According to the germline V gene, CDR1 reads KGHSH and CDR2 reads LQKENI. The CDR3 contains 15 residues, cysteine and phenylalanine counted. Only CDR3 DNA is held: 45 bases, read in frame from base 1. The treatment or condition label corresponds to: randomized to nivolumab then ipilimumab (arm A) or the reverse (arm B). None of the trial patients had been given prior DNA-damaging chemotherapy. The samples were obtained from melanoma patients enrolled in CheckMate 064, an open-label, randomized phase II trial testing sequential checkpoint blockade. Genomic DNA from formalin-fixed paraffin-embedded (FFPE) tissue samples served as the input for tumor TCR sequencing. The immunoSEQ Assay was used to immunosequence TCRbeta CDR3 regions from genomic DNA. Genomic DNA was amplified by bias-controlled multiplex PCR before high-throughput sequencing. The source study handled its data this way. To quantify the absolute abundance of each unique TCRbeta CDR3 region, the sequences were collapsed and filtered. Clonality, defined as 1 minus Pielou's evenness, was calculated using productive rearrangements only. Tumor T-cell fraction was calculated by normalizing TCRbeta template counts to usable DNA, which was estimated from several housekeeping genes. A previously published method was used to identify clones with significantly greater frequencies in on-treatment samples than in baseline samples. The immuneACCESS repertoire file appears here via TCRdb, limited to in-frame rearrangements. These files lack a portion of the clones; in checked studies, under half of the deficit traces to unresolved V genes, and the cause of the others is not known. From that table come the V and J calls and clone size; the DNA was used to work out D and trimming. Counted in this sample were 3,000 or so clones; about 20% of them appeared once. 9.4% of the sample is held by the ten biggest clonotypes.

The investigation overall reported the following: Within-arm analyses of tumor T-cell fraction were limited by small sample sizes and reduced statistical power. In the nivolumab-first arm (arm A), pretreatment tumor TIL clonality was associated with response (P = .04). Validation of the response-prediction model combining TCR metrics and mutation burden is needed in larger, independent patient cohorts. Tumor T-cell fraction and clonality correlated with PD-L1 staining and CD8+ T-cell counts but not with mutational load. Achieving clinical benefit was about 30 times more likely for patients whose tumor T-cell fraction and clonality increased by week 13.

This clone was seen only a few times. This receptor's antigen is unknown. Base quality data are lacking; no much larger clone is found one base away. The clonotype was recovered from a human donor with melanoma. Source: tumor tissue (inferred from file names), taken from a patient given nivolumab and ipilimumab in sequence. The sequence joins TRBV18 to TRBJ1-1; 9 bases in the junction line up with TRBD1. CDR3 region: CASSELPGQGTEAFF. The sequenced DNA is TGTGCCAGCTCAGAACTTCCGGGACAGGGCACTGAAGCTTTCTTT.